A selection of T cell receptor beta chains follows, all from one sample in a study of T-cell reconstitution after alpha-beta-depleted transplantation in children. Using its own MiXCR run on the PCR reads, TCRdb lists one record per CDR3 protein. The table includes 480,000 or so distinct CDR3 sequences, roughly a tenth detected once. Here the sequenced sample was PBMCs, taken before TCRalphabeta/CD19-depleted stem cell transplant. These TCRs come from a child aged 2 to 10 with inherited bone marrow failure, due to receive a stem cell transplant. Each CDR3 is given with its conserved first and last residue. D genes are given only for firm matches. Clone size is stated in some rows and not others, as once, few, many or a class when expanded.

d_gene	abundance	v_gene	j_gene	CDR3aa	CDR3nt
-	many	TRBV12-3/TRBV12-4	TRBJ2-5	CASSSVVDQETQYF	TGTGCCAGCAGTTCGGTAGTGGATCAAGAGACCCAGTACTTC
TRBD1	many	TRBV6-2/TRBV6-3	TRBJ2-7	CASTTGVSYEQYF	TGTGCCAGCACCACAGGGGTCTCCTACGAGCAGTACTTC
-	many	TRBV7-9	TRBJ2-7	CASSPGSGTGFYEQYF	TGTGCCAGCAGCCCAGGTTCCGGGACTGGCTTCTACGAGCAGTACTTC
-	few	TRBV19	TRBJ1-1	CASSITNTEAFF	TGTGCCAGTAGTATCACGAACACTGAAGCTTTCTTT
-	many	TRBV29-1	TRBJ2-2	CSVEVLPGELFF	TGCAGCGTTGAAGTTTTGCCCGGGGAGCTGTTTTTT
-	few	TRBV20-1	TRBJ2-1	CSATPLRAGAYNEQFF	TGCAGTGCTACACCCCTTAGGGCAGGGGCCTACAATGAGCAGTTCTTC
TRBD1	many	TRBV12-3/TRBV12-4	TRBJ2-7	CASSHRQGRAHYEQYF	TGTGCCAGCAGTCATAGACAGGGAAGGGCACACTACGAGCAGTACTTC
-	many	TRBV7-8	TRBJ2-3	CASSTRLEFTQYF	TGTGCCAGCAGCACCCGACTAGAGTTTACGCAGTATTTT
TRBD1	many	TRBV27	TRBJ1-4	CASSPSYGTGINEKLFF	TGTGCCAGCAGCCCCTCATACGGGACAGGTATCAATGAAAAACTGTTTTTT
-	-	TRBV4-3	TRBJ2-7	CASSPSAGSIYEQYF	TGCGCCAGCAGCCCCTCTGCCGGGAGTATCTACGAGCAGTACTTC
TRBD2	-	TRBV7-9	TRBJ2-1	CASSLDGGGRAGNEQFF	TGTGCCAGCAGCTTAGATGGGGGCGGGAGGGCCGGTAATGAGCAGTTCTTC
TRBD2	many	TRBV29-1	TRBJ2-3	CSAQDDPRAGPGIF	TGCAGCGCTCAAGACGACCCAAGAGCGGGACCGGGAATTTTT
-	many	TRBV20-1	TRBJ2-5	CSAREGRGAGTQYF	TGCAGTGCTAGAGAAGGCAGGGGGGCAGGGACCCAGTACTTC
TRBD1	many	TRBV4-3	TRBJ2-7	CASSQGQGFLYEQYF	TGCGCCAGCAGCCAAGGACAGGGTTTTCTCTACGAGCAGTACTTC
-	many	TRBV7-2	TRBJ2-3	CASSLDPGTDTQYF	TGTGCCAGCAGCTTAGACCCGGGCACAGATACGCAGTATTTT
-	many	TRBV27	TRBJ2-7	CASSLPYTGTDYEQYF	TGTGCCAGCAGCCTACCTTACACCGGGACGGATTACGAGCAGTACTTC
-	-	TRBV19	TRBJ2-7	CASSTRAYYEQYF	TGTGCCAGTAGTACACGGGCATACTACGAGCAGTACTTC
-	many	TRBV6-2/TRBV6-3	TRBJ2-7	CASSHPGTRSYEQYF	TGTGCCAGCAGTCACCCCGGGACTCGCTCCTACGAGCAGTACTTC
-	-	TRBV4-3	TRBJ2-2	CASSQESKGEGNTGELFF	TGCGCCAGCAGCCAAGAGTCGAAGGGGGAGGGCAACACCGGGGAGCTGTTTTTT
-	-	TRBV6-2/TRBV6-3	TRBJ2-7	CASSYSTAYPLYEQYF	TGTGCCAGCAGTTACTCGACGGCTTACCCTCTCTACGAGCAGTACTTC
TRBD2	few	TRBV5-4	TRBJ2-3	CASSLGPSGRTDTQYF	TGTGCCAGCAGCTTGGGCCCTAGCGGAAGAACAGATACGCAGTATTTT
-	many	TRBV2	TRBJ1-3	CASSPMGFGNTIYF	TGTGCCAGCAGTCCGATGGGGTTTGGAAACACCATATATTTT
-	many	TRBV20-1	TRBJ2-7	CSASQPGGGLSYEQYF	TGCAGTGCTAGCCAACCGGGAGGGGGCCTTTCCTACGAGCAGTACTTC
TRBD2	-	TRBV7-2	TRBJ2-1	CASSLIGTRFDNEQFF	TGTGCCAGCAGCCTCATCGGGACTAGATTCGATAATGAGCAGTTCTTC
-	many	TRBV29-1	TRBJ2-3	CSVGVAATDTQYF	TGCAGCGTTGGAGTAGCGGCCACAGATACGCAGTATTTT
-	few	TRBV12-3/TRBV12-4	TRBJ2-3	CASRPRTGTQYF	TGTGCCAGCCGACCGAGGACGGGTACGCAGTATTTT
-	few	TRBV6-5	TRBJ2-7	CASSYPLIPGTRSYLEQYF	TGTGCCAGCAGTTACCCACTCATACCCGGGACTCGTAGCTACCTCGAGCAGTACTTC
-	-	TRBV7-9	TRBJ2-3	CASTTRTGSTDTQYF	TGTGCCAGCACCACCCGCACAGGTAGCACAGATACGCAGTATTTT
TRBD2	many	TRBV20-1	TRBJ2-7	CSARIRGSYEQYF	TGCAGTGCTAGAATTCGCGGGAGCTACGAGCAGTACTTC
-	many	TRBV6-5	TRBJ1-6	CASSSPYEAGYNSPLHF	TGTGCCAGCAGTTCGCCCTATGAGGCCGGCTATAATTCACCCCTCCACTTT
-	many	TRBV4-1	TRBJ2-3	CASSQDPRTKNTDTQYF	TGCGCCAGCAGCCAAGATCCCCGGACAAAAAACACAGATACGCAGTATTTT
-	many	TRBV10-3	TRBJ2-1	CTRGAIWYNEQFF	TGTACGCGTGGGGCAATATGGTACAATGAGCAGTTCTTC
-	many	TRBV5-5	TRBJ2-1	CASSFYYTSYNEQFF	TGTGCCAGCAGCTTTTACTACACCTCCTACAATGAGCAGTTCTTC
TRBD1	-	TRBV11-2	TRBJ2-2	CAYGTANTGELFF	TGTGCCTACGGGACAGCGAACACCGGGGAGCTGTTTTTT
-	few	TRBV4-3	TRBJ2-6	CASSLIQGTGANVLTF	TGCGCCAGCAGCCTCATTCAGGGGACCGGGGCCAACGTCCTGACTTTC
TRBD2	few	TRBV20-1	TRBJ2-4	CSARRPGLAGVAKNIQYF	TGCAGTGCTAGACGACCGGGACTAGCGGGAGTGGCCAAAAACATTCAGTACTTC
-	many	TRBV20-1	TRBJ2-5	CSAAKSQGSQETQYF	TGCAGTGCTGCAAAATCACAGGGTTCCCAAGAGACCCAGTACTTC
-	many	TRBV7-2	TRBJ2-5	CASSSGYGTTQYF	TGTGCCAGCAGCTCGGGGTACGGGACGACCCAGTACTTC
-	many	TRBV27	TRBJ1-2	CASSWGGVGYGYTF	TGTGCCAGCAGTTGGGGGGGAGTCGGCTATGGCTACACCTTC
-	many	TRBV3-1	TRBJ1-2	CASSQDWGRRGGYTF	TGTGCCAGCAGCCAAGATTGGGGGCGCCGAGGTGGCTACACCTTC
-	many	TRBV4-3	TRBJ1-1	CASSQDSRGRGDTEAFF	TGCGCCAGCAGCCAAGACTCACGTGGCCGCGGAGACACTGAAGCTTTCTTT
-	many	TRBV29-1	TRBJ1-1	CSVEWQNTEAFF	TGCAGCGTTGAATGGCAGAACACTGAAGCTTTCTTT
-	few	TRBV29-1	TRBJ2-5	CSVDRMPGTQYF	TGCAGCGTTGATCGGATGCCGGGGACCCAGTACTTC
-	many	TRBV5-1	TRBJ2-2	CASSSAGGELFF	TGCGCCAGCAGCTCGGCGGGCGGGGAGCTGTTTTTT
TRBD2	-	TRBV29-1	TRBJ2-5	CSVTSLSGRALETQYF	TGCAGCGTGACCTCTCTCAGCGGGAGGGCCCTTGAGACCCAGTACTTC
-	many	TRBV12-3/TRBV12-4	TRBJ2-1	CASSLVYGNEQFF	TGTGCCAGCAGCTTAGTCTACGGCAATGAGCAGTTCTTC
TRBD2	many	TRBV20-1	TRBJ2-1	CSAGKHLGLAVGEQFF	TGCAGTGCTGGAAAACACCTGGGACTAGCGGTGGGCGAGCAGTTCTTC
TRBD2	-	TRBV30	TRBJ2-7	CAWSVKRTSFSYEQYF	TGTGCCTGGAGTGTAAAGCGGACTAGCTTTTCCTACGAGCAGTACTTC
TRBD2	-	TRBV19	TRBJ2-1	CASSPPGTSGRGGNEQFF	TGTGCCAGTAGTCCCCCCGGGACTAGCGGGAGGGGGGGGAATGAGCAGTTCTTC
TRBD1	many	TRBV11-2	TRBJ1-4	CASSSHGGGGEKLFF	TGTGCCAGCAGCTCCCATGGAGGGGGCGGCGAAAAACTGTTTTTT
-	-	TRBV7-9	TRBJ1-2	CASSPQNREDYGYTF	TGTGCCAGCAGCCCTCAGAACAGGGAAGACTATGGCTACACCTTC
-	many	TRBV20-1	TRBJ1-1	CSARWGPKDTEAFF	TGCAGTGCTAGATGGGGACCCAAGGACACTGAAGCTTTCTTT
TRBD2	many	TRBV28	TRBJ2-7	CASSLDLAGGPYEQYF	TGTGCCAGCAGTTTGGATCTAGCGGGAGGGCCCTACGAGCAGTACTTC
-	many	TRBV11-2	TRBJ2-3	CASSRGWDRTDTQYF	TGTGCCAGCAGCCGAGGCTGGGATCGCACAGATACGCAGTATTTT